The sample holds one count of the clone carrying this T cell receptor (beta chain). Its antigen remains unknown. This sample stems from a study of T cell responses to AZD1222 COVID-19 vaccine. Study-level points and caveats: It was only after the peak T cell response that any repertoires were sampled.

CDR3 length equals 19 residues. The germline V gene encodes CDR1 SNHLY and CDR2 FYNNEI. Trimming left V 2 bases short and J 2 bases short, with 23 bases between. Libraries were prepared by immunoSEQ multiplex PCR; TCRdb keeps only in-frame clonotypes and omits some of them. The table lists fewer than 150,000 clones, approximately 93% of them singletons. The sequence was collected from an adult in good health. The chain has TRBV2 and TRBJ2-3; D might be TRBD2 (7 bases). The sample consisted of peripheral blood, taken on day 0 of AZD1222 vaccination. The CDR3 coding sequence is TGTGCCAGCAGTGAAATCGAACTACAGGGAGGGTGGGTCACAGATACGCAGTATTTT. As protein: CASSEIELQGGWVTDTQYF.